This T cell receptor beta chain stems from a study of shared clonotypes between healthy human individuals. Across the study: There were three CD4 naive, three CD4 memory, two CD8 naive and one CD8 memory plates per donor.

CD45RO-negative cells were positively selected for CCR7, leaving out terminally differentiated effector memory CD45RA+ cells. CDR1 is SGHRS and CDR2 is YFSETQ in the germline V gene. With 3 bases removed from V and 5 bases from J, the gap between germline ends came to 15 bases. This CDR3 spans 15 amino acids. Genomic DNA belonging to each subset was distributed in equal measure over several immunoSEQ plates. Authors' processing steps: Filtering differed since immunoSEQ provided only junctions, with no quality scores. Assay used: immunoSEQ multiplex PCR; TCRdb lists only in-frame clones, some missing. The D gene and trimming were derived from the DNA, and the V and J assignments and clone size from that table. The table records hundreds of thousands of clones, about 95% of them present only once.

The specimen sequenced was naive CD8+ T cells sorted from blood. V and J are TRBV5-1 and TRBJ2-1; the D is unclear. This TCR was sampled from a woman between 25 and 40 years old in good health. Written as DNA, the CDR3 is TGCGCCAGCAGCTCAAAGGGTACCCTAGACAATGAGCAGTTCTTC. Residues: CASSSKGTLDNEQFF.